This T cell receptor beta chain was recorded in a study of T cell responses to AZD1222 COVID-19 vaccine. The CDR3 is 15 residues long. Germline values: CDR1 SEHNR, CDR2 FQNEAQ (reference sequence). V shed 5 bases and J shed 5 bases, with 18 bases lying between them. General study points: At baseline, just 5 or 6 AZD1222 recipients tested seropositive.

The method was immunoSEQ multiplex PCR; TCRdb's version includes in-frame clones alone and lacks a portion of them. The sample has roughly 200,000 clones; approximately 92% are singletons. For this clone: Its antigen is undetermined.

The source was peripheral blood, collected 28 days after the second dose of the MenACWY control vaccine. This chain joins TRBV7-9 and TRBJ2-5, with D possibly being TRBD2 (6 bases). The sequence came from an adult who received the MenACWY meningococcal vaccine as a control. The CDR3 is CASSRPGALGETQYF. For the CDR3, the DNA is TGTGCCAGCAGCCGTCCGGGAGCCCTGGGGGAGACCCAGTACTTC.